The 5 T cell receptor beta chains reported below all come from one sample, sequenced in a study of blood T cell repertoires in COVID-19. TCRdb's table, derived via immunoSEQ multiplex PCR, lists solely in-frame clones and lacks some. The sample consists of around 130,000 clones, around four fifths of them appearing once. Sequencing input: peripheral blood. All receptors come from a man aged 35 to 55 with active or convalescent COVID-19.

Only a few counts were recorded for this clone. The chain combines TRBV10-3 with TRBJ2-7, with D possibly matching TRBD2 (6 bases). Germline V CDR1 and CDR2: ENHRY, SYGVKD. The V end lost 6 bases, the J end lost 5 bases, and 20 bases lay between the germline ends. This CDR3 has 15 residues. CDR3 in DNA: TGTGCCATCAGCGGGGGAGACAGTTCGAGTAACGAGCAGTACTTC. Protein product: CAISGGDSSSNEQYF.

V and J are TRBV9 and TRBJ2-3, with 8 bases aligning to TRBD2. The CDR3 is made up of 16 amino acids. CDR1 SGDLS and CDR2 YYNGEE come from the germline V gene. V trimming: 4 bases; J trimming: 10 bases; junction bases outside the gene matches: 17. Here the CDR3 reads CASSSKRGLETPAQYF. Written as DNA, the CDR3 is TGTGCCAGCAGCTCCAAGAGGGGACTAGAAACCCCAGCGCAGTATTTT. Supplemented by reference TRBV9 and TRBJ2-3, the full variable domain reads DSGVTQTPKHLITATGQRVTLRCSPRSGDLSVYWYQQSLDQGLQFLIQYYNGEERAKGNILERFSAQQFPDLHSELNLSSLELGDSALYFCASSSKRGLETPAQYFGPGTRLTVL.

The chain combines TRBV3-1 (or the pseudogene TRBV3-2) with TRBJ2-1, with D uncertain. From germline, CDR1 is LGHDT and CDR2 YNNKEL (reference sequence). The ends were cut back, 1 base at V and 10 bases at J, with 11 bases in the middle. This CDR3 is built from 13 residues. The CDR3 loop reads CASSQGPLAEQFF. CDR3 sequence (DNA): TGTGCCAGCAGCCAAGGGCCCTTGGCAGAGCAGTTCTTC.

The chain carries TRBV7-3 and TRBJ2-1; TRBD2 aligns across 9 bases. Losses at the gene ends were 5 bases for V and 2 bases for J; bases not matched to a gene: 4. The CDR3 is 15 amino acids. Germline CDR1 is SGHTA and CDR2 is FQGTGA. Here the CDR3 DNA reads TGTGCCAGCAGCAACGCTAGCGGGGCCTACAATGAGCAGTTCTTC. Amino acid sequence: CASSNASGAYNEQFF.

The genes are TRBV5-1 and TRBJ2-2; D perhaps matches TRBD2 (5 bases). Deletions cut 7 bases from V and 4 bases from J, with 11 bases between. Germline V gives CDR1 SGHRS, CDR2 YFSETQ. The CDR3 has 13 residues. The CDR3 reads CASAPRGTGELFF. Written as DNA, the CDR3 is TGCGCCAGCGCTCCCCGGGGCACCGGGGAGCTGTTTTTT. Complete variable domain (other parts from reference TRBV5-1 and TRBJ2-2): KAGVTQTPRYLIKTRGQQVTLSCSPISGHRSVSWYQQTPGQGLQFLFEYFSETQRNKGNFPGRFSGRQFSNSRSEMNVSTLELGDSALYLCASAPRGTGELFFGEGSRLTVL.